This T cell receptor beta chain was observed in a study of shared clonotypes between healthy human individuals. The data were produced by immunoSEQ multiplex PCR, yet TCRdb's version contains in-frame clones alone and is incomplete. Of approximately 2,000,000 clones listed, 80% to 95% were seen once; the top ten hold about 0.41%. Germline trimming cut 4 bases from V and 12 bases from J; bases unmatched to any gene: 21. The CDR3 has 16 amino acids. Germline V CDR1 and CDR2: MDHEN, SYDVKM. The sequencing input was naive CD4+ T cells from PBMCs. Subset of the sample: CD45RA+ positively selected. The chain recombines TRBV28 with TRBJ2-7; 7 bases line up with TRBD2. The source is a man between 18 and 29 years old in good health. Some clones in this sample may be carry-over from other donors' samples. CDR3 region: CASSSPRGAGTREAYF. The CDR3 DNA reads as TGTGCCAGCAGTTCCCCCCGCGGAGCGGGGACCCGCGAGGCGTACTTC.